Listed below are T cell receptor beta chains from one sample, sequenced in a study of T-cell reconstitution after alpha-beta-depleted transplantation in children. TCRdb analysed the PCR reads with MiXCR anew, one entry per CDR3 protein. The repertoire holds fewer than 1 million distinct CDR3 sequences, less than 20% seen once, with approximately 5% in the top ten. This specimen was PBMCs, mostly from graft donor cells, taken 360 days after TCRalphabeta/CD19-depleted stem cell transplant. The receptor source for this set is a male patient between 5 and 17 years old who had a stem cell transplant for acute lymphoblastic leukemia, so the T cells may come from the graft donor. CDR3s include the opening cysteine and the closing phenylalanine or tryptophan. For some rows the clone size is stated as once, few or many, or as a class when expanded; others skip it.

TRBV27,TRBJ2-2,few,CASSLSIFGELFF
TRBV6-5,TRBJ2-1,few,CASSYGTDNEQFF
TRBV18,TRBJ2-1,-,CASSPNGVGLAGNEQFF
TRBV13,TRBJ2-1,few,CASSLGTNHEQFF
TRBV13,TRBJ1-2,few,CASSFYNNYGYTF
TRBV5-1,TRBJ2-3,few,CASSLAFRRTDTQYF
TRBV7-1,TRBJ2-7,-,CASSSQEGRGRPRPYEQYF
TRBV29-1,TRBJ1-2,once,CSVDAGTRNYGYTF
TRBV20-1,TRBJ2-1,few,CSARTSGSIDEQFF
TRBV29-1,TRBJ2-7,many,CSVAGLAVPYEQYF
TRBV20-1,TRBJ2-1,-,CSARNPRGRGHKQGYNEQFF
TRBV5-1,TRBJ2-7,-,CASSLVPGQEQYF
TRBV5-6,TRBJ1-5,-,CASSLSSEHSNQPQHF
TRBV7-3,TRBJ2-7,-,CASSSRPGLVDF
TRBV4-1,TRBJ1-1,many,CASSNGQGRRF
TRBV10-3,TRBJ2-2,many,CAISESQTSANTGELFF
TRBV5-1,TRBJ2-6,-,CASTDRLSGANVLTF
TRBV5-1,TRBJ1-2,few,CASSSYQGSNYGYTF
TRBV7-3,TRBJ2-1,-,CASSFYRREAYNEQFF
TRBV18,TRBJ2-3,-,CASSPPGEGRRLAEALDTQYF
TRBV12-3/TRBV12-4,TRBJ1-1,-,CASSFHQGNTEAFF
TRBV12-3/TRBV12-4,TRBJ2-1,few,CASSLQLAGEYNEQFF
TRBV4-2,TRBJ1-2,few,CASSLISGSGGAYGYTF
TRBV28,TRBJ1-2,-,CASSLVRQEYYGYTF
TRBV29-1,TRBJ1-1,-,CSAPFRRGAEAFF
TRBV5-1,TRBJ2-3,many,CASSSGEPLDTQYF
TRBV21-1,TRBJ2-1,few,CASSKVFRAGSSYNEQFF
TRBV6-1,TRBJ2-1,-,CASSPRLVGEQFF
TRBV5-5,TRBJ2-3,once,CASTLGTLANTDTQYF
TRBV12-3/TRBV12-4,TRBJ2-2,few,CASTVVRGIGELFF
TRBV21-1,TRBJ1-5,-,CASSGPGTHLGDSNQPQHF